This TCR beta chain was identified in a study of T cell repertoires in cytomegalovirus infection. Study as a whole: Recently identified HLA-C-restricted CMV epitopes were used, and well-studied HLA-B-restricted CMV epitopes were used as well. From public TCR beta signatures came an indication of both CMV infection and matching HLA type.

Concerning this clonotype: Antigen unknown. At one of its ends the junction is not consistent with the germline gene, which may arise from a read error.

Points from the study as a whole: Cumulative frequency (of public TCR beta family members) identified carriers of CMV plus the relevant HLA.

TCRdb re-analysed the reads in MiXCR, keeping a single row per CDR3 protein. The sample carries around 800,000 distinct CDR3 sequences, 32% recorded once. Germline V gene lookup returns CDR1 SGHVS and CDR2 FQNEAQ. CDR3 length: 15 amino acids. The material was cultured CD8+ T cells from PBMCs, obtained from culture after CMV antigen stimulation. The genes are TRBV7-8 and TRBJ1-5; D is unresolved. The source is a human donor in good health (CMV status not recorded). Some clones in this sample may be carry-over from other donors' samples. The CDR3 sequence: CVSSSGGNLNQPQHF. CDR3 DNA sequence: TGTGTCAGCAGCTCAGGTGGCAATCTAAATCAGCCCCAGCATTTT.